These T cell receptor beta chains were read from a single sample in a study of shared clonotypes between healthy human individuals. Sequencing used immunoSEQ multiplex PCR; TCRdb keeps in-frame clones, though not all of them. The sample holds about 1.5 million clones, approximately 96% seen once. The sample consisted of naive CD4+ T cells sorted from blood. These receptors were collected from a man aged 25 to 40 in good health. Both conserved end residues are trimmed from each CDR3. The order of the fields is CDR3 protein, V gene, J gene.

ASSGLAGSGTDTQY,TRBV25-1,TRBJ2-3
ATSRAPQVSGANVLT,TRBV15,TRBJ2-6
ASSLDQGAITDTQY,TRBV28,TRBJ2-3
ASSPTLVSGQGYEQY,TRBV11-2,TRBJ2-7
ASSLVGRTGANTGELF,TRBV7-8,TRBJ2-2
ASSAAGDFYEQY,TRBV10-1,TRBJ2-7
ASRPILNTGELF,TRBV6-5,TRBJ2-2
ASSRQVSSYNEQF,TRBV5-6,TRBJ2-1
ASSPRVPTDTQY,TRBV18,TRBJ2-3
ASTNPVGDSYEQY,TRBV6-5,TRBJ2-7
ASSELGQGGTGELF,TRBV25-1,TRBJ2-2
ASRGSGAGDTEAF,TRBV28,TRBJ1-1
ASSGSSGQYNEQF,TRBV10-1,TRBJ2-1
ASSIGTVGANVLT,TRBV19,TRBJ2-6
ASSDIRLAGRVSQETQY,TRBV2,TRBJ2-5
ASNNFGTDYEQY,TRBV28,TRBJ2-7
ATSRDTRGNYEQY,TRBV15,TRBJ2-7
ASSLGEYEQY,TRBV11-2,TRBJ2-7
ASSPPNSYEQY,TRBV18,TRBJ2-7
ASSVRLAGEEEQF,TRBV9,TRBJ2-1
ASSEIGQSYEQY,TRBV6-1,TRBJ2-7
ASSWRGTGELF,TRBV19,TRBJ2-2
ASTRGGTRGFEQY,TRBV27,TRBJ2-7
ASSSPYEQY,TRBV6-6,TRBJ2-7
ASSLLAVQETQY,TRBV5-8,TRBJ2-5
AWSGFNEQF,TRBV30,TRBJ2-1
ASSPISYEQY,TRBV7-9,TRBJ2-7
ASTRLGTAGGYT,TRBV28,TRBJ1-2
ASSLVVQVGPKNIQY,TRBV18,TRBJ2-4
ASSYSPGISGNTIY,TRBV6-5,TRBJ1-3
ASSLTRGGEQY,TRBV25-1,TRBJ2-7
ASSLSIGSSYNEQF,TRBV5-1,TRBJ2-1
ASREASGNTGELF,TRBV2,TRBJ2-2
SGESPDTQY,TRBV20-1,TRBJ2-3
ASNSGGNTDTQY,TRBV19,TRBJ2-3
ASSTTGGGLLF,TRBV19,TRBJ1-4
ASSPTGSEQPQH,TRBV18,TRBJ1-5
ASSQPGQMNEQF,TRBV4-2,TRBJ2-1
ASSLVRTRINEKLF,TRBV7-8,TRBJ1-4
ASSGRWAVKVNTEAF,TRBV28,TRBJ1-1
ASTVGSGANVLT,TRBV9,TRBJ2-6
ASSDKAGTGELF,TRBV10-1,TRBJ2-2
ASSLVGVSDTQY,TRBV9,TRBJ2-3
ASSSYRGISYEQY,TRBV7-2,TRBJ2-7
ASSPSIGRREEKLF,TRBV28,TRBJ1-4